This TCR beta chain was retrieved from a study of T cells after yellow fever vaccination. Study summary: Fractions with few cells were prepared using SMART-Seq v4 Ultra Low Input.

TCRdb re-called the 5' RACE reads through MiXCR, storing one row per CDR3 protein. The sample holds roughly 520,000 distinct CDR3 sequences, less than 25% seen once. The sample here was PBMCs, taken 21 days after the first yellow fever vaccination. The TCR comes from a young man who received the YFV17D yellow fever vaccine.

Here the CDR3 reads CASSTLLRDYGYTF. The CDR3 DNA reads TGTGCCAGCAGTACCCTTCTGAGAGACTATGGCTACACCTTC. The chain carries TRBV6-2 or TRBV6-3 and TRBJ1-2; D gene uncertain. Looked up from germline, CDR1 is MNHEY and CDR2 is SVGEGT. The V gene lost 5 bases and the J gene lost 3 bases, with 13 bases spanning the gap. The CDR3 totals 14 residues.